This T cell receptor beta chain was identified during a study of blood T cell repertoires in COVID-19. The wider study: The study drew acute and convalescent COVID-19 samples from the United States, Italy and Spain. PBMCs, B-cell-depleted T cells, or T cells provided the cDNA or gDNA that made up the material.

Source study methods: How many nucleated cells were present was estimated from reference gene primer amplification. Method: immunoSEQ multiplex PCR; TCRdb's copy keeps in-frame clones and lacks some. V, J and clone size reflect that table, while D and trimming were determined from the DNA. The sample yields around 65,000 clones, around 82% seen once. The sequenced material came from peripheral blood. This receptor was taken from an elderly man with active COVID-19.

As DNA, the CDR3 is TGTGCCACCAGCAATGTCCTAGCGAGAAACATTCAGTACTTC. Protein sequence: CATSNVLARNIQYF. This rearrangement joins TRBV15 to TRBJ2-4; TRBD2 is a possible D gene (6 bases). The germline V and J ends were trimmed by 4 bases and 6 bases, with 13 bases remaining between them. Germline V lookup: CDR1 LNHNV, CDR2 YYDKDF (reference sequence). The CDR3 is made up of 14 amino acids.